Presented here are 6 T cell receptor beta chains from one specimen sequenced in a study of blood T cells in healthy people across ages. The use of a sample-barcoded 5' primer and a J-beta primer mix characterized a second PCR of about 7 to 12 cycles. TCRdb called the 5' RACE reads again in MiXCR, with one record for every CDR3 protein. The data show about 670,000 distinct CDR3 sequences, around 52% seen once. Sequenced sample: blood. The receptors originated from a woman over 75 in good health.

In the case of this clonotype: Possible read error: a much larger clone is one base away. The chain has TRBV29-1 and TRBJ2-7; D unclear. The germline V gene encodes CDR1 SQVTM and CDR2 ANQGSEA. CDR3 length equals 13 residues. Trimming pared 6 bases from V and 1 base from J, leaving 13 bases between. The CDR3 reads CSVFLGPSYEQYF. The CDR3 region has the DNA TGCAGCGTCTTCCTTGGACCGTCCTACGAGCAGTACTTC.

This clonotype was seen many times. A read error is possible here, since a much larger clone lies one base away. This chain joins TRBV6-6 and TRBJ1-6; no clear D gene. The CDR3 runs to 11 residues. CDR1 MNHNY and CDR2 SVGAGI come from the germline V gene (reference sequence). The CDR3, as DNA: TGTGCCAGCAGGTCTGGTTCACCCCCCCACTTT. As protein: CASRSGSPPHF.

The gene calls are TRBV27 and TRBJ2-2; D possibly corresponds to TRBD1 (5 bases). The CDR3 extends over 15 amino acids. The ends were cut back, 3 bases at V and 5 bases at J, with 13 bases in the middle. Germline-derived CDR1 and CDR2 are MNHEY and SMNVEV (reference sequence). CDR3 protein: CASSFFGARTGELFF. The CDR3 region has the DNA TGTGCCAGCAGTTTTTTTGGGGCAAGGACCGGGGAGCTGTTTTTT.

The rearrangement uses TRBV7-3 and TRBJ2-5; D is ambiguous. The CDR3 totals 14 residues. The V gene lost 1 base and the J gene lost 5 bases, with 11 bases spanning the gap. Germline lookup yields CDR1 SGHTA and CDR2 FQGTGA. This CDR3 is CASSLNGRMETQYF. The CDR3 DNA follows: TGTGCCAGCAGCTTAAACGGTCGGATGGAGACCCAGTACTTC.

The J gene is TRBJ2-5, the V gene TRBV11-2, with D maybe TRBD2 (5 bases). V was shortened by 3 bases and J by 4 bases, with 15 bases between the two germline ends. The CDR3 is made up of 15 amino acids. Per germline, CDR1 SGHAT and CDR2 FQNNGV. The chain's CDR3 is CASSFYGVSGETQYF. CDR3 sequence (DNA): TGTGCCAGCAGCTTTTACGGGGTGAGCGGAGAGACCCAGTACTTC.

The V gene is TRBV29-1, the J gene TRBJ2-1, with unresolved D. The CDR3 is 14 residues long. V was cut by 7 bases and J by 8 bases, with 21 bases left in between. CDR1 and CDR2 from the germline V gene are SQVTM and ANQGSEA. The CDR3 region has the DNA TGCAGCGCCAACTCCTTCATTACTTTATATGAGCAGTTCTTC. This codes for CSANSFITLYEQFF.